The clone carrying this TCR beta chain has a handful of counts. This sample is drawn from a study of identical twins. Germline CDR1 KGHDR, CDR2 SFDVKD. Germline trimming cut 5 bases from V and 5 bases from J; bases unmatched to any gene: 9. There are 16 residues in the CDR3. In TCRdb, the 5' RACE reads were re-called with MiXCR into one record per CDR3 protein. The data show about 890,000 distinct CDR3 sequences, with around 12% seen just once and roughly 1.6% held by the top ten. The same sample was also used in a study of yellow fever vaccine responses in identical twins.

The receptor was derived from a woman under 30 in good health. Sequencing input: PBMCs. The rearrangement joins TRBV24-1 to TRBJ2-3; TRBD1 aligns across 10 bases. The CDR3 nucleotides read TGTGCCACCAGTGGGTATGGGACAGGGGTTATAGATACGCAGTATTTT. Its translation: CATSGYGTGVIDTQYF.